Reported below is one T cell receptor (beta chain). What it binds is not known. This specimen comes from a study of lymphopenia after photon versus proton radiotherapy. Broader study findings: Relative stability marked proton patients; photon patients lost diversity and naive cells. Better survival with proton therapy was suggested as possible, not demonstrated. Oligoclonal CD8+ Temra expansion after nadir drove photon patients' diversity drop. In patients who died, overall survival fell as post-nadir TCR diversity dropped more.

The protocol was immunoSEQ multiplex PCR, while the TCRdb copy is restricted to in-frame clones and leaves out a portion. The sample yields some 44,000 clones, about four fifths seen once. Germline lookup yields CDR1 MNHEY and CDR2 SMNVEV (reference sequence). Deletions cut 2 bases from V and 4 bases from J, with 18 bases between. The length of the CDR3 is 16 residues. This clonotype originated in a woman between 70 and 85 years old with pancreatic cancer. The chain is built from TRBV27 and TRBJ2-7, with D perhaps TRBD1 (6 bases). Source: peripheral blood, taken from a patient treated with proton-based radiotherapy. This CDR3 reads CASSLRFVGQTYEQYF. CDR3 nucleotide sequence: TGTGCCAGCAGTTTACGATTCGTCGGACAGACATACGAGCAGTACTTC.